This T cell receptor beta chain was obtained from a study of blood T cell repertoires in COVID-19. Study background: The origin of the acute and convalescent COVID-19 samples was the United States, Italy and Spain. The cDNA or gDNA used as material had been derived from T cells, B-cell-depleted T cells, or PBMCs.

In the original analysis: Amplification from reference gene primers served as the basis for estimated nucleated cell counts. Libraries were prepared by immunoSEQ multiplex PCR; TCRdb keeps only in-frame clonotypes and omits some of them. Clone size and the V and J calls come from that table; the DNA yielded D and trimming. This table has tens of thousands of clones, 85% to 90% appearing once. V lost 0 bases and J lost 2; bases outside the gene matches: 3. This CDR3 is 15 amino acids long. CDR1 and CDR2 from the germline V gene are MNHEY and SVGAGI. J is TRBJ2-7 and V is TRBV6-5; 8 positions agree with TRBD2. The receptor's source is a human donor in a cohort sampled during active COVID-19. The sequenced material came from peripheral blood. The CDR3, as DNA: TGTGCCAGCAGTTACTCTAGCGGGGCTACCTACGAGCAGTACTTC. Translating gives CASSYSSGATYEQYF.